The sequence of this TCR beta chain was determined in a study of T cells after yellow fever vaccination. Notes on the study in general: Researchers noted that a small share of clonotypes showed up in both CD4 and CD8 compartments. Boosting was followed by the reappearance of most primary-vaccination clones (96% CD4, 70% to 90% CD8). A faster peak, day 5 versus 15, was reached by the weaker secondary response. Abundant clonotypes from the bulk population could get into FACS-sorted repertoires as contaminants.

TCRdb reprocessed the 5' RACE reads via MiXCR and lists one record per CDR3 protein. The sample lists more than 200,000 distinct CDR3 sequences, roughly 3.5% seen once, with about 20% in the top ten. After removal of 5 bases from V and 5 bases from J, the junction contained 17 bases not matched to a gene. There are 19 residues in the CDR3. The germline gives CDR1 MNHEY, CDR2 SVGEGT. This clonotype was counted many times. No antigen is known for it. Here the sequenced sample was PBMCs, taken 15 days after the yellow fever booster vaccination. The chain combines TRBV6-2 or TRBV6-3 with TRBJ1-6, with TRBD1 identical over 8 bases. The clonotype comes from a man in his late teens or twenties who received the YFV17D yellow fever vaccine. CDR3 sequence reads: CASSLTVGQVSPNNSPLHF. The CDR3 DNA sequence: TGTGCCAGCAGTCTCACCGTGGGACAGGTGTCCCCTAATAATTCACCCCTCCACTTT.